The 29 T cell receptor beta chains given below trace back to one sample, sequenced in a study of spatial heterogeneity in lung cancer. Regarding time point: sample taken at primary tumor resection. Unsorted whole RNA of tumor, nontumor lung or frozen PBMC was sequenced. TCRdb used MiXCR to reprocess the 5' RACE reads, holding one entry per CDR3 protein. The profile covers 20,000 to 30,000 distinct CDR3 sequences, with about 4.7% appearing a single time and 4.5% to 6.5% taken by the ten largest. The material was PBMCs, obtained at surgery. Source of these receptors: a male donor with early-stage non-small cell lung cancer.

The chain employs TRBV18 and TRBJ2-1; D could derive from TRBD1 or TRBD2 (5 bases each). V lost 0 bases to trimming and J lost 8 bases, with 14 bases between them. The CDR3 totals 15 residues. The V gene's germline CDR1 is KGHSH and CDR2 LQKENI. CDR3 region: CASSPPARVGDEQFF. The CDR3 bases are TGTGCCAGCTCACCACCCGCCAGGGTGGGAGATGAGCAGTTCTTC.

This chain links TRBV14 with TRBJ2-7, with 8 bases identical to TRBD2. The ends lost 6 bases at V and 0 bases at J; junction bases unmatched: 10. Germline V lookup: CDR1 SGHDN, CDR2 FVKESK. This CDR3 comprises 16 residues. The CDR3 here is CASSTIGAGASYEQYF. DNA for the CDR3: TGTGCCAGCAGTACGATCGGAGCGGGAGCCTCCTACGAGCAGTACTTC.

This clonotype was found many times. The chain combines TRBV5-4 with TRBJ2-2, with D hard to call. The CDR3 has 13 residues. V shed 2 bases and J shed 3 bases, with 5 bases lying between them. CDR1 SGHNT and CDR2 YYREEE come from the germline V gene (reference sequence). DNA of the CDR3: TGTGCCAGCAGCTTCCCAGACACCGGGGAGCTGTTTTTT. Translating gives CASSFPDTGELFF.

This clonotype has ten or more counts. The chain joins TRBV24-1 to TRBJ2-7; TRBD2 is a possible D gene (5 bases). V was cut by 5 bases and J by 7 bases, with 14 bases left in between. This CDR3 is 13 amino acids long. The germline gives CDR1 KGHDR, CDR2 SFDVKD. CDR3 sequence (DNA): TGTGCCACCAGTGGTTCGGGAAGGGATGAGCAGTACTTC. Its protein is CATSGSGRDEQYF.

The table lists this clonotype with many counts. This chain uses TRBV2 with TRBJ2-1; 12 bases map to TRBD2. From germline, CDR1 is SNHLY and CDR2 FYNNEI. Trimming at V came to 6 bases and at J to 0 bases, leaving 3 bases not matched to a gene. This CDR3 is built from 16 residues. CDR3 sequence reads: CASRSSGRASYNEQFF. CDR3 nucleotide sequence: TGTGCCAGCAGGTCTAGCGGGAGGGCCTCCTACAATGAGCAGTTCTTC.

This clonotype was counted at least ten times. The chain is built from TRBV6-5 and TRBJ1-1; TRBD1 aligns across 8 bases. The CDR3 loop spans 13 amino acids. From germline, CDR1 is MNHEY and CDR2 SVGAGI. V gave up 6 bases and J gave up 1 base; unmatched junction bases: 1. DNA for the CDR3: TGTGCCAGCAGGGGACAGGAGAACACTGAAGCTTTCTTT. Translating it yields CASRGQENTEAFF.

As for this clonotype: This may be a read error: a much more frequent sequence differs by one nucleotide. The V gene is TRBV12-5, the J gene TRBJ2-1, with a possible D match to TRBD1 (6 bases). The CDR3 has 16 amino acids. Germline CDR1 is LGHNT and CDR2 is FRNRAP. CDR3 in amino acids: CASGLAPGHGYIEQFF. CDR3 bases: TGTGCTAGTGGTTTGGCACCGGGACACGGCTACATTGAGCAGTTCTTC.

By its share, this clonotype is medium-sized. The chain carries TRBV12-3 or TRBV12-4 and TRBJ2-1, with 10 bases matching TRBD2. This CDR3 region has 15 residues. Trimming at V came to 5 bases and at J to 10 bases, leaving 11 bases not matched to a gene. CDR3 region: CASSPGLAGVGEQFF. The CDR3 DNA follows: TGTGCCAGCAGTCCCGGGCTAGCGGGAGTAGGGGAGCAGTTCTTC.

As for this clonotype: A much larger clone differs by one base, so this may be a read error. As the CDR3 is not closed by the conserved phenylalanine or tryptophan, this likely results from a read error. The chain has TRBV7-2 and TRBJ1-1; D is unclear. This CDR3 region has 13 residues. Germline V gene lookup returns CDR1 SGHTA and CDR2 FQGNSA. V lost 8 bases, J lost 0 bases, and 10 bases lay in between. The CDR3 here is CASGRLVNTEAFS. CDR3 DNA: TGTGCCAGCGGCAGACTAGTGAACACTGAAGCTTTCTCT.

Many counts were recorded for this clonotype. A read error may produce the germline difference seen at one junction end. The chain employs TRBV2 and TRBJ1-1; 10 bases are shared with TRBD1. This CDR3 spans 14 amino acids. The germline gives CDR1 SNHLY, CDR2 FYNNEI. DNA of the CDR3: TGTGCCAGCACCAAAGCTTCGAGGGGGACAGGGGCCCTCTTT. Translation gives CASTKASRGTGALF.

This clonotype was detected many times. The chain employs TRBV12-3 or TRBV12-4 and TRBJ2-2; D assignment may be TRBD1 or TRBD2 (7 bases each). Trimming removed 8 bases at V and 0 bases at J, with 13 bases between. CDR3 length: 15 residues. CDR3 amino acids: CASQRDRSNTGELFF. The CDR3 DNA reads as TGTGCCAGCCAGCGGGACAGATCGAACACCGGGGAGCTGTTTTTT.

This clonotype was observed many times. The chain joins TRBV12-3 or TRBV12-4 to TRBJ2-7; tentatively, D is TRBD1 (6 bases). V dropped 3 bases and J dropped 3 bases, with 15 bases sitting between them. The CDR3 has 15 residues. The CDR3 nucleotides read TGTGCCAGCAGTTTGAAGACCGGGACAATCTACGAGCAGTACTTC. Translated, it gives CASSLKTGTIYEQYF.

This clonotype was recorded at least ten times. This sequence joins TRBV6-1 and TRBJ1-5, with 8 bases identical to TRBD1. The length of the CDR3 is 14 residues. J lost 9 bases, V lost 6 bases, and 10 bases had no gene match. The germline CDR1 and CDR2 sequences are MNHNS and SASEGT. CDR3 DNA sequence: TGTGCCAGCAGGGGACAGGCTAGCGTGGGGCCCCAGCATTTT. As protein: CASRGQASVGPQHF.

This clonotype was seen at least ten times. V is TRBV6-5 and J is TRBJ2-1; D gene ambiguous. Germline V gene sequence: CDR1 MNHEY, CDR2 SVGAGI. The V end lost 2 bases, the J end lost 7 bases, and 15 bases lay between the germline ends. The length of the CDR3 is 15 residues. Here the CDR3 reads CASSYVAGLTNEQFF. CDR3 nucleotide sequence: TGTGCCAGCAGTTACGTGGCAGGCCTAACTAATGAGCAGTTCTTC.

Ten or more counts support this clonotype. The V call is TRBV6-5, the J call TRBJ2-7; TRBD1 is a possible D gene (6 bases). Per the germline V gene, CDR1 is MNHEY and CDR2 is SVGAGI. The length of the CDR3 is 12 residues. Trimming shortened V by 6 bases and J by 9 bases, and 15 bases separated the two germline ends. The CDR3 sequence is CASSPGQGGQYF. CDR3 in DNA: TGTGCCAGCAGCCCGGGACAAGGCGGGCAGTACTTC.

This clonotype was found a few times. The CDR3 DNA reads TGTGCCAGCAGCGGGCGAGTGGCCGGGGAGCTGTTTTTT. It translates to CASSGRVAGELFF. The rearrangement uses TRBV7-8 and TRBJ2-2; no reliable D call. The CDR3 covers 13 residues. With 5 bases removed from V and 6 bases from J, the gap between germline ends came to 10 bases. The germline V gene encodes CDR1 SGHVS and CDR2 FQNEAQ. The full variable domain, its missing parts supplied by reference TRBV7-8 and TRBJ2-2, is GAGVSQSPRYKVAKRGQDVALRCDPISGHVSLFWYQQALGQGPEFLTYFQNEAQLDKSGLPSDRFFAERPEGSVSTLKIQRTQQEDSAVYLCASSGRVAGELFFGEGSRLTVL.

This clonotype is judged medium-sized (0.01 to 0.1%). CDR3 protein: CVGGGDGEQFF. As DNA, the CDR3 is TGCGTTGGTGGCGGAGATGGAGAGCAGTTCTTC. The chain carries TRBV29-1 and TRBJ2-1; D ambiguous. The germline V gene encodes CDR1 SQVTM and CDR2 ANQGSEA. The CDR3 covers 11 residues.

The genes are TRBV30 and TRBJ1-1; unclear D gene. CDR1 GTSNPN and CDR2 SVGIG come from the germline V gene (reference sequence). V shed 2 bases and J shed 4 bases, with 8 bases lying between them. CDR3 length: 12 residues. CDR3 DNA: TGTGCCTGGAGTTTCAGCGTCACTGAAGCTTTCTTT. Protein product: CAWSFSVTEAFF.

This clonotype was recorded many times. The CDR3 nucleotides are TGTGCCAGCAGCTTAGATCAGGAGACCCAGTACTTC. This translates into CASSLDQETQYF. The rearrangement links TRBV11-2 to TRBJ2-5; D remains ambiguous. This CDR3 comprises 12 residues. Germline V CDR1 and CDR2: SGHAT, FQNNGV. Trimming left V 0 bases short and J 5 bases short, with 4 bases between.

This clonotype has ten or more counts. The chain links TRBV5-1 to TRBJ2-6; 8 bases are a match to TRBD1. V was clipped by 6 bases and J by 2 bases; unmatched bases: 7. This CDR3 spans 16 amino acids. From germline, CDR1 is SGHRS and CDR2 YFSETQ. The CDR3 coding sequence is TGCGCCAGCACCGCCCGGACAGGGACTGGGGCCAACGTCCTGACTTTC. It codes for CASTARTGTGANVLTF.

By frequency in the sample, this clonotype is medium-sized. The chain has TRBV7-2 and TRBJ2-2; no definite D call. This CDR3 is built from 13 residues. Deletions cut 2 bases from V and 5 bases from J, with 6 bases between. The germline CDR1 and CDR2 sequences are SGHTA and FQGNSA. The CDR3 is CASSLIVTGELFF. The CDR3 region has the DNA TGTGCCAGCAGCTTAATCGTAACCGGGGAGCTGTTTTTT.

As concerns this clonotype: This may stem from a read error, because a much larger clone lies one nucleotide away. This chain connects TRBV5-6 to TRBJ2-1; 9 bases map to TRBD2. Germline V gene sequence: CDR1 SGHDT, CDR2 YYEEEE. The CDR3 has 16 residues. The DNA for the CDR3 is TGTGCCAGCAGCGACGCCGTTCTAGCGGGGCACAATGAGCAGCTCTTC. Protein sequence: CASSDAVLAGHNEQLF.

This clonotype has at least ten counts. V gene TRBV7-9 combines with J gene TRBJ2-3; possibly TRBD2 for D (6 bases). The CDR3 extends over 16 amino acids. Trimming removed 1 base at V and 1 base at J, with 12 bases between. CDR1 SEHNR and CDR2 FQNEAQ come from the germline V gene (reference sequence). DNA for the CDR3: TGTGCCAGCAGCTTAGTTACGGGAGTGGGCACAGATACGCAGTATTTT. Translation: CASSLVTGVGTDTQYF.

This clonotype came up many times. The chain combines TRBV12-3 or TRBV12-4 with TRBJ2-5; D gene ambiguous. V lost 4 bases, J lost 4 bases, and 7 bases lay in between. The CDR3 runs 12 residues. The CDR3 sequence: CASSYGPETQYF. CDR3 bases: TGTGCCAGCAGTTATGGTCCAGAGACCCAGTACTTC.

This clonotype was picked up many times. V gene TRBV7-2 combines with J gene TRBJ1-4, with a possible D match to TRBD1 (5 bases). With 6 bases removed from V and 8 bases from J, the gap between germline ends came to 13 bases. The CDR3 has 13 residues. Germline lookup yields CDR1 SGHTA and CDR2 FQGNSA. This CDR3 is CASRGAVGEKLFF. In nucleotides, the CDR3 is TGTGCCAGCAGAGGGGCGGTTGGCGAAAAACTGTTTTTT.

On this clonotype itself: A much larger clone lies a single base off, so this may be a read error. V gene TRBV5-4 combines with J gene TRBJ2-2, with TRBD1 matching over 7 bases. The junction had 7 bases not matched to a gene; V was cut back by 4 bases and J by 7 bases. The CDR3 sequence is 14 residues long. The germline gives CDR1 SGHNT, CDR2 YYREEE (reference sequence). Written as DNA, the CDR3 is TGTGCCAGCAGCCCAACAGGGGACATCGGGGAGCTGTTTTTT. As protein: CASSPTGDIGELFF. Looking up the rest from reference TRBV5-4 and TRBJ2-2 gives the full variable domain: ETGVTQSPTHLIKTRGQQVTLRCSSQSGHNTVSWYQQALGQGPQFIFQYYREEENGRGNFPPRFSGLQFPNYSSELNVNALELDDSALYLCASSPTGDIGELFFGEGSRLTVL.

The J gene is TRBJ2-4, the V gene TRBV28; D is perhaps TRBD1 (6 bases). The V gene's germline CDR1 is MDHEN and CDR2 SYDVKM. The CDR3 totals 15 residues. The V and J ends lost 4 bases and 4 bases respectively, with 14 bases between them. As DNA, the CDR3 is TGTGCCAGCAGTTCCCAAGGACAGATTAAAAACATTCAGTACTTC. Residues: CASSSQGQIKNIQYF.

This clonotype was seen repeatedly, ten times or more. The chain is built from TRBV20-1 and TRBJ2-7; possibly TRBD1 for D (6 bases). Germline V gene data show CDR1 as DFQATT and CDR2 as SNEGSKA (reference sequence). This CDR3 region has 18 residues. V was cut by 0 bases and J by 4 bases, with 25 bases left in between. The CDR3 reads CSARDLLGGVGTTYEQYF. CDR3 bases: TGCAGTGCTAGAGATCTGTTAGGTGGGGTGGGGACAACTTACGAGCAGTACTTC.

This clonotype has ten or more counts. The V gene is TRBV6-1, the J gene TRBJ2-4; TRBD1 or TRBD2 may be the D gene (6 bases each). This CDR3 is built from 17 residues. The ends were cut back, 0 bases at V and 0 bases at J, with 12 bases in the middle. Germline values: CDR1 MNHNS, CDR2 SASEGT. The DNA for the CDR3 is TGTGCCAGCAGTGAAGCATGGGGGGCCTTAGCCAAAAACATTCAGTACTTC. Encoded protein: CASSEAWGALAKNIQYF.